Detailed here is one T cell receptor (beta chain). The source of the sample is a study of blood T cell repertoires in COVID-19. Authors' methods: The authors estimated nucleated cell counts from reference gene primer amplification. Here immunoSEQ multiplex PCR was the method, and the copy in TCRdb shows in-frame clones only, minus some. From that table come the V and J calls and clone size; the DNA was used to work out D and trimming. The repertoire holds roughly 57,000 clones, with roughly 70% as singletons. This TCR came from a woman between 65 and 79 years old with acute or convalescent COVID-19. The sample taken for sequencing was peripheral blood.

The CDR3 spells CATRSSTEAFF. The CDR3 DNA reads TGTGCCACCAGGTCGAGCACTGAAGCTTTCTTT. This chain connects TRBV6-4 to TRBJ1-1; no clear D. Per germline, CDR1 MRHNA and CDR2 SNTAGT. This CDR3 region has 11 residues. Trimming left V 10 bases short and J 4 bases short, with 10 bases between.